This TCR beta chain was documented in a study of cytotoxic CD8 clonotypes in ibrutinib-treated CLL. V lost 4 bases and J 1 base, leaving 8 bases between the germline ends. CDR1 and CDR2 from the germline V gene are LNHDA and SQIVND (reference sequence). The CDR3 sequence is 14 residues long. Sequencing was performed with immunoSEQ multiplex PCR; in TCRdb, only in-frame clones are kept and a portion is missing. The sample carries some 150,000 clones, around 80% recorded once. The sample holds a few counts of this clone. Its antigen is unknown. Whole-study results and caveats: Baseline levels of clonality went above those of age-matched healthy donors and moved with circulating CD8+ T-cell counts.

J is TRBJ1-5 and V is TRBV19; D gene uncertain. Sequencing used PBMCs, obtained after 12 months of ibrutinib treatment. The source of this sequence is a human donor with chronic lymphocytic leukemia. The CDR3 loop is CASSRLGSNQPQHF. The CDR3 DNA reads TGTGCCAGTAGTAGGTTAGGGAGCAATCAGCCCCAGCATTTT.